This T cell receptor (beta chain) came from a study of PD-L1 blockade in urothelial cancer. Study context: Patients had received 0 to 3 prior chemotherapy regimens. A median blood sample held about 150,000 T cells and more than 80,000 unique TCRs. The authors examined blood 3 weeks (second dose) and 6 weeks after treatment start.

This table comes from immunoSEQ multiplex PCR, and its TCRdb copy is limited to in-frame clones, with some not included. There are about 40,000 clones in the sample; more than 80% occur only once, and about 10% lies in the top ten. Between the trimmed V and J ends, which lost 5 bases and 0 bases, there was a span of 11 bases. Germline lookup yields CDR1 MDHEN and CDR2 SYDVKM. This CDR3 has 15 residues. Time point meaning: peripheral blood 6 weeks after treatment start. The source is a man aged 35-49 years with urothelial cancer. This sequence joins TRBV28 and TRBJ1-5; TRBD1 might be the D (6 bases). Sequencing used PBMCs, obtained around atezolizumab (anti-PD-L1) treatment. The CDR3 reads CASSRTVSSNQPQHF. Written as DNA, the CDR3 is TGTGCCAGCAGTCGGACAGTCTCTAGCAATCAGCCCCAGCATTTT.